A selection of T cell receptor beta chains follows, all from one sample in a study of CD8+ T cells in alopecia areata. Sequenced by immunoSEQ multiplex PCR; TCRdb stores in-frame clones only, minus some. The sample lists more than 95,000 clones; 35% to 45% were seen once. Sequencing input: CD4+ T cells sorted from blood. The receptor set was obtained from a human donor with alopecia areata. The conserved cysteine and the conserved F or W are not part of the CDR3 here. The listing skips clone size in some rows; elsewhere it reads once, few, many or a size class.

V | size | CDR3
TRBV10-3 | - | AISEPPGQGIDIQY
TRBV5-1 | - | ASSTRPGQGFEKLF
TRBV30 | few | AWSRGRSRNQPQH
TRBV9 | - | ASSVATRLGEGTQY
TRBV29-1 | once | SVGRGALLEAF
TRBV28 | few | ASSLPQGGSQETQY
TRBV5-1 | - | ASSSRPGLDISGEQY
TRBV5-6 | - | ASSLGQGNPNEQY
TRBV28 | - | ASSTRGAKTGELF
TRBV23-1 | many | ASSPSANQPQH
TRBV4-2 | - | ASSHGDRNNEQF
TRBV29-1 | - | SVGWEGAGY
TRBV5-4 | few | ASSTTGAGAEKLF
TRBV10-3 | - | ATLAGGNTDTQY
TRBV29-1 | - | SVENLSQQF